Following are 4 T cell receptor beta chains from one sample sequenced in a study of Ad26.COV2.S vaccination and SARS-CoV-2 variants. Treatment specified: 15 to 20 received Ad26.COV2.S at low or high dose, single or two shots; about 5 received placebo; per-sample allocation not given. Samples analyzed were those drawn on day 63 after the first vaccine or placebo injection. Clones were read by immunoSEQ multiplex PCR, and TCRdb kept only the in-frame ones, dropping some. The sample yields 430,000 or so clones, approximately 92% seen once. Sequences were derived from peripheral blood, sampled in a trial of Ad26.COV2.S vaccine versus placebo. The receptor source for this set is a person aged 18 to 59 who received the Ad26.COV2.S COVID-19 vaccine or a placebo.

The chain uses TRBV9 and TRBJ1-6, with 8 bases that match TRBD1. Germline V gene data show CDR1 as SGDLS and CDR2 as YYNGEE. The CDR3 sequence is 14 residues long. The J segment lost 9 bases and the V segment lost 4 bases, leaving 6 bases of the junction unmatched. The CDR3 spells CASSTGQGLSPLHF. In DNA form, the CDR3 reads TGTGCCAGCAGCACCGGACAGGGACTTTCACCCCTCCACTTT.

This clone was detected a few times. The same CDR3 can be traced to other DNA sequences in this sample. CDR3 nucleotides: TGTGCCAGCAGCCAGTCTAACTATGGCTACACCTTC. Translated, it gives CASSQSNYGYTF. The chain links TRBV3-1 (or the pseudogene TRBV3-2) to TRBJ1-2; unclear D gene. Germline lookup yields CDR1 LGHDT and CDR2 YNNKEL (reference sequence). The ends were cut back, 3 bases at V and 0 bases at J, with 2 bases in the middle. This CDR3 is 12 amino acids long.

The CDR3 DNA is TGTGCCAGCAGCTTGGAGTCCTGGCGGGAGGGCCTCCTTAACGAGCAGTACTTC. This encodes CASSLESWREGLLNEQYF. This chain joins TRBV5-8 and TRBJ2-7; 9 bases align to TRBD2. Trimming at V came to 0 bases and at J to 5 bases, leaving 15 bases not matched to a gene. Per the germline V gene, CDR1 is SGHTS and CDR2 is YDEGEE. The CDR3 is 18 residues long. The whole variable domain, filled in from reference TRBV5-8 and TRBJ2-7, reads EAGVTQSPTHLIKTRGQQATLRCSPISGHTSVYWYQQALGLGLQFLLWYDEGEERNRGNFPPRFSGRQFPNYSSELNVNALELEDSALYLCASSLESWREGLLNEQYFGPGTRLTVT.

V usage is TRBV19 and J usage is TRBJ2-3, with 12 bases aligning to TRBD2. Looked up from germline, CDR1 is LNHDA and CDR2 is SQIVND (reference sequence). CDR3 length equals 17 residues. Germline trimming cut 6 bases from V and 3 bases from J; bases unmatched to any gene: 10. The CDR3 is CASSPLLAGGKTDTQYF. As DNA, the CDR3 is TGTGCCAGTAGCCCCCTCCTAGCGGGAGGGAAAACAGATACGCAGTATTTT.